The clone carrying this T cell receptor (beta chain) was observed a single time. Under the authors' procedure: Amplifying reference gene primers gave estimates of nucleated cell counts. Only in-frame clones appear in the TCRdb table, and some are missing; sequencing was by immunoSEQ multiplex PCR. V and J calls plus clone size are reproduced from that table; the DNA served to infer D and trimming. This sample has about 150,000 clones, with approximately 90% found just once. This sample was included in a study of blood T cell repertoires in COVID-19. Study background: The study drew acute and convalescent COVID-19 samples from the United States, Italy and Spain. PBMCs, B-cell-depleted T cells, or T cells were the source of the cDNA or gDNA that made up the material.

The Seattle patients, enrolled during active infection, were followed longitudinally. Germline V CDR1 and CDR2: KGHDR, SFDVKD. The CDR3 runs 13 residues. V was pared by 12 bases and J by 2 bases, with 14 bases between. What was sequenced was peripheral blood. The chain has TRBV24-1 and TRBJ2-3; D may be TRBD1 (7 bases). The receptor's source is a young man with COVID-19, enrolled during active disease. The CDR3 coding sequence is TGTGCCGCTGCAGGGGGGTCCACAGATACGCAGTATTTT. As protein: CAAAGGSTDTQYF.